Each of the 5 T cell receptor beta chains below was sequenced from the same sample in a study of blood T cell repertoires in COVID-19. Measured with immunoSEQ multiplex PCR; TCRdb has only the in-frame clones, and not every one. The sample consists of under 300,000 clones, about 86% of them appearing once. Sequencing was carried out using peripheral blood. These TCRs come from a woman in her seventies with COVID-19, enrolled during active disease.

This clone has just a few counts. The chain carries TRBV5-1 and TRBJ1-6, with 11 positions matching TRBD1. Per germline, CDR1 SGHRS and CDR2 YFSETQ. The CDR3 sequence is 16 residues long. J lost 7 bases, V lost 4 bases, and 7 bases had no gene match. CDR3 nucleotides: TGCGCCAGCAGCGGAGTGGACAGGGGGCTAAATTCACCCCTCCACTTT. It is translated as CASSGVDRGLNSPLHF.

The chain links TRBV24-1 to TRBJ1-2, with D uncertain. CDR1 and CDR2 from the germline V gene are KGHDR and SFDVKD. This CDR3 is built from 15 residues. V was pared by 2 bases and J by 8 bases, with 17 bases between. This CDR3 reads CATSDSHVQSRGYTF. Here the CDR3 DNA reads TGTGCCACCAGTGATTCGCACGTTCAATCGCGGGGCTACACCTTC.

The chain employs TRBV2 and TRBJ1-5; 7 bases are shared with TRBD1. CDR3 length: 14 residues. J was trimmed by 6 bases and V by 4 bases; bases with no gene match: 6. Germline V gives CDR1 SNHLY, CDR2 FYNNEI. The CDR3 DNA follows: TGTGCCAGCAGTGTCACAACAGGGGTTCAGCCCCAGCATTTT. Amino acids: CASSVTTGVQPQHF.

The chain combines TRBV11-2 with TRBJ2-1, with TRBD2 matching 11 bases. CDR1 and CDR2 (germline): SGHAT, FQNNGV. The CDR3 has 15 amino acids. The trim removed 5 bases at V and 9 bases at J, leaving 9 bases unmatched. For the CDR3, the DNA is TGTGCCAGCAGCGAAACGGGACTAGCGGTCAGTGAGCAGTTCTTC. It yields the protein CASSETGLAVSEQFF.

The chain couples TRBV27 to TRBJ1-6; D is unclear. Per the germline V gene, CDR1 is MNHEY and CDR2 is SMNVEV (reference sequence). V gave up 3 bases and J gave up 9 bases, with 12 bases separating them. This CDR3 has 14 residues. The DNA of the CDR3 is TGTGCCAGCAGTTTTATCGGGTCGTCTTCACCCCTCCACTTT. Amino acids: CASSFIGSSSPLHF.